This is a list of T cell receptor beta chains from one sample in a study of control samples from healthy donors and cancer patients. Sequenced by immunoSEQ multiplex PCR; TCRdb stores in-frame clones only, minus some. The sample records roughly 8,500 clones, about 91% being singletons. The sample taken for sequencing was PBMCs. Receptors were obtained from a man in his 60s with colorectal cancer. CDR3s include the opening cysteine and the closing phenylalanine or tryptophan. D genes are given only for firm matches. Size values are once, few and many counts, or a class for expanded clones, and some rows have none.

j_call clone_size d_call v_call cdr3_nt cdr3_aa
TRBJ1-1 NA NA TRBV28 TGTGCCAGCAGTTTAGGCGGGGGCGGTCGGCACACTGAAGCTTTCTTT CASSLGGGGRHTEAFF
TRBJ2-7 NA NA TRBV11-2 TGTGCCAGCAGCTTAGTTGGACAGCCCTACGAGCAGTACTTC CASSLVGQPYEQYF
TRBJ2-3 NA NA TRBV4-3 TGCGCCAGCAGCCAAGCCGACTCGGATACGCAGTATTTT CASSQADSDTQYF
TRBJ2-7 NA TRBD1 TRBV29-1 TGCAGCGTTGAAGCGGACAGGAACTCCTACGAGCAGTACTTC CSVEADRNSYEQYF
TRBJ1-3 once NA TRBV3-1/TRBV3-2 TGTGCCAGCAGCCACAGAGGGCACCGACTCTCTGGAAACACCATATATTTT CASSHRGHRLSGNTIYF
TRBJ2-3 NA NA TRBV2 TGTGCCAGCAGTGCGGCAGATACGCAGTATTTT CASSAADTQYF
TRBJ1-1 NA NA TRBV5-6 TGTGCCAGCAGCCCGGAGGGTTGGGACTCCGACACTGAAGCTTTCTTT CASSPEGWDSDTEAFF
TRBJ2-5 NA NA TRBV20-1 TGCACCTCTGGGCTGTTCGAGACCCAGTACTTC CTSGLFETQYF
TRBJ1-1 NA NA TRBV7-9 TGTGCCAGCAGCCTGGGGGGTTACGAAACTGAAGCTTTCTTT CASSLGGYETEAFF
TRBJ2-7 NA NA TRBV5-5 TGTGCCAGCAGCTCGGTTGGCCGCTCCTACGAGCAGTACTTC CASSSVGRSYEQYF
TRBJ2-2 medium-sized TRBD2 TRBV4-3 TGCGCCAGCAGCCCCGGACTAGGGAAGAACACCGGGGAGCTGTTTTTT CASSPGLGKNTGELFF
TRBJ1-6 NA NA TRBV13 TGTGCCAGCAGCTTAGGGGGCTCCTATAATTCACCCCTCCACTTT CASSLGGSYNSPLHF
TRBJ2-7 NA NA TRBV4-2 TGTGCCAGCAGCCTGAGCAGTGCTCTCCACGAGCAGTACTTC CASSLSSALHEQYF
TRBJ2-5 few NA TRBV11-2 TGTGCCAGCAGCTTTATCATGGGGGCCCTACAAGAGACCCAGTACTTC CASSFIMGALQETQYF
TRBJ2-4 NA NA TRBV7-9 TGTGCCAGCACCAATTCAGGGAACAACATTCAGTACTTC CASTNSGNNIQYF
TRBJ1-1 NA NA TRBV7-3 TGTGCCAGCAGAGGGACGGGCACTGAAGCTTTCTTT CASRGTGTEAFF
TRBJ2-4 once TRBD1 TRBV6-6 TGTGCCAGCAGGCGACAGGGGGCGCTTAGGGGCCTCGAAAACATTCAGTACTTC CASRRQGALRGLENIQYF
TRBJ2-3 NA NA TRBV11-3 TGTGCCAGCAGCTCTCAGGGCGCAGGCACAGATACGCAGTATTTT CASSSQGAGTDTQYF
TRBJ1-4 NA NA TRBV4-3 TGCGCCAGCAGCCAATTTAGGACGGCAACTAATGAAAAACTGTTTTTT CASSQFRTATNEKLFF
TRBJ2-1 NA NA TRBV11-1 TGTGCCAGCACCTTGGACTCATACAATGAGCAGTTCTTC CASTLDSYNEQFF
TRBJ2-7 NA TRBD2 TRBV27 TGTGCCAGCAGTTTTCTAGCGGGGGTATCAGCCTACGAGCAGTACTTC CASSFLAGVSAYEQYF
TRBJ2-5 NA TRBD2 TRBV9 TGTGCCAGCAGCGGCCCCAGGACTAGCGGGGGGGCACAAGAGACCCAGTACTTC CASSGPRTSGGAQETQYF
TRBJ1-2 NA NA TRBV7-9 TGTGCCAGCAGCCCAAACACAGGCCAGGGCCTCGGCGGCTACACCTTC CASSPNTGQGLGGYTF
TRBJ2-3 NA NA TRBV12-3/TRBV12-4 TGTGCCAGCAGTCCGGACACAGATACGCAGTATTTT CASSPDTDTQYF
TRBJ2-7 once TRBD1 TRBV28 TGTGCCAGCAGTTCCTCCGGGACAGTATACCCCTACGAGCAGTACTTC CASSSSGTVYPYEQYF
TRBJ2-3 NA NA TRBV12-3/TRBV12-4 TGTGCCAGCAGTCGCATGGGGACAGATACGCAGTATTTT CASSRMGTDTQYF
TRBJ1-6 NA NA TRBV6-4 TGTGCCAGCAGTGACTCGAGGGTGAGTCTTTCCTCCTATAATTCACCCCTCCACTTT CASSDSRVSLSSYNSPLHF
TRBJ2-5 NA TRBD1 TRBV11-3 TGTGCCAGCAGCACCTGGGACAGACAAGGTCGGGAGACCCAGTACTTC CASSTWDRQGRETQYF
TRBJ1-4 once TRBD1 TRBV28 TGTGCCAGCAGCGATGGACAGGGAGGGAGTTATGAAAAACTGTTTTTT CASSDGQGGSYEKLFF
TRBJ1-2 NA NA TRBV5-8 TGTGCCAGCAGCTTGGCGGACGGGCTCGGGGGCTACACCTTC CASSLADGLGGYTF
TRBJ2-1 NA TRBD1 TRBV7-6 TGTGCCAGTGTGGGACAGCGTCACAATGAGCAGTTCTTC CASVGQRHNEQFF
TRBJ1-2 NA TRBD1 TRBV28 TGTGCCAGCAGTTCTCCAGGGGGCGCGGTTGGCTACACCTTC CASSSPGGAVGYTF
TRBJ2-7 few NA TRBV12-3/TRBV12-4 TGTGCCAGCAGATTTAGGCAGGAGCAGTACTTC CASRFRQEQYF
TRBJ2-3 NA NA TRBV19 TGTGCCAGTAGTACCCTCAGCACAGATACGCAGTATTTT CASSTLSTDTQYF
TRBJ2-6 few NA TRBV2 TGTGCCAGCAGTGGTTGGCAGGAAGGGGCCAACGTCCTGACTTTC CASSGWQEGANVLTF
TRBJ1-5 NA NA TRBV28 TGTGCCAGCAGTTTTCTGGACATCGGGGGCAATCAGCCCCAGCATTTT CASSFLDIGGNQPQHF
TRBJ1-4 NA NA TRBV3-1/TRBV3-2 TGTGCCAGCAGCCAAGATCGAGTAGTCGAAAAACTGTTTTTT CASSQDRVVEKLFF
TRBJ1-5 NA NA TRBV4-1 TGCGCCAGCAGCCAAGTAGCCGTGGCAGGGAGCAATCAGCCCCAGCATTTT CASSQVAVAGSNQPQHF
TRBJ1-5 NA NA TRBV10-3 TGTGCCATCAGTGAGTCGTGGGTGGGCGATCAGCCCCAGCATTTT CAISESWVGDQPQHF
TRBJ2-3 NA NA TRBV27 TGTGCCAGCAGTTTAGCGCGGGGAGATACGCAGTATTTT CASSLARGDTQYF
TRBJ2-5 NA NA TRBV20-1 TGCAGTCTCGATGGGGGCGGGACCCAGTACTTC CSLDGGGTQYF
TRBJ2-1 NA TRBD2 TRBV4-3 TGCGCCAGCAGCCGACTAGCGGGGGCCCTGTACAATGAGCAGTTCTTC CASSRLAGALYNEQFF